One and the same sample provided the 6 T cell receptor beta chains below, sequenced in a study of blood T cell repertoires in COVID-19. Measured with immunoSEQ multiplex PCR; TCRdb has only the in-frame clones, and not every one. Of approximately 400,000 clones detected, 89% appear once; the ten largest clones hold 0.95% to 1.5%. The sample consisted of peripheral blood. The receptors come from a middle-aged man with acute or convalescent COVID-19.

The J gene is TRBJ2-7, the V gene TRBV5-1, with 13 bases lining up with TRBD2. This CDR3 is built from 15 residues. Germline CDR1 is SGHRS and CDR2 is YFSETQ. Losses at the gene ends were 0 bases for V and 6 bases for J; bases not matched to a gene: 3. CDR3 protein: CASSLGLAGGGEQYF. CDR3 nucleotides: TGCGCCAGCAGCTTGGGACTAGCGGGAGGAGGCGAGCAGTACTTC.

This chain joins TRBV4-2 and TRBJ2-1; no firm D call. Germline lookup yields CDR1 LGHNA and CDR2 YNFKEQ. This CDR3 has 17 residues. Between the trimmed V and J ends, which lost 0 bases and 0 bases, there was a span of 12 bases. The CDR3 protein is CASSQDPTGSSYNEQFF. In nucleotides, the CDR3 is TGTGCCAGCAGCCAAGACCCCACCGGTAGCTCCTACAATGAGCAGTTCTTC.

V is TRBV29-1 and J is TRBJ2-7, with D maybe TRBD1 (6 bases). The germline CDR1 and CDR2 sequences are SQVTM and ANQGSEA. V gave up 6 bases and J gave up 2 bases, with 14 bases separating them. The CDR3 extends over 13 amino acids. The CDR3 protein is CSVVVDRTYEQYF. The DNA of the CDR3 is TGCAGCGTCGTTGTGGACAGAACCTACGAGCAGTACTTC.

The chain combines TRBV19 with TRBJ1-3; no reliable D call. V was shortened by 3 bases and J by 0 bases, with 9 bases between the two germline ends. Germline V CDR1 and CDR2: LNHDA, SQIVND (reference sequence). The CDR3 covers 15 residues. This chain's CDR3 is CASSISGGSGNTIYF. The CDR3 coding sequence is TGTGCCAGTAGTATTAGTGGCGGCTCTGGAAACACCATATATTTT.

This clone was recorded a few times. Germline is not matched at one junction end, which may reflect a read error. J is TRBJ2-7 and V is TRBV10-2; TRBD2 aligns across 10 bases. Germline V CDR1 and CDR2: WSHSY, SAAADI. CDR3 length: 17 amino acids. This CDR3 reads CASSEQQSPSGSLGESF. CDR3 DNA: TGCGCCAGCAGTGAGCAACAGTCGCCTAGCGGGAGCCTGGGTGAAAGCTTC.

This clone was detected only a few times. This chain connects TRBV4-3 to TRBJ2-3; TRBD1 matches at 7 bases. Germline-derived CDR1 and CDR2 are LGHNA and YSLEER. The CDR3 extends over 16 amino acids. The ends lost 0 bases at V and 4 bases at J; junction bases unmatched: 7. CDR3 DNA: TGCGCCAGCAGCCAAGATATAGGGGGCTTTTCAGATACGCAGTATTTT. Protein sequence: CASSQDIGGFSDTQYF.